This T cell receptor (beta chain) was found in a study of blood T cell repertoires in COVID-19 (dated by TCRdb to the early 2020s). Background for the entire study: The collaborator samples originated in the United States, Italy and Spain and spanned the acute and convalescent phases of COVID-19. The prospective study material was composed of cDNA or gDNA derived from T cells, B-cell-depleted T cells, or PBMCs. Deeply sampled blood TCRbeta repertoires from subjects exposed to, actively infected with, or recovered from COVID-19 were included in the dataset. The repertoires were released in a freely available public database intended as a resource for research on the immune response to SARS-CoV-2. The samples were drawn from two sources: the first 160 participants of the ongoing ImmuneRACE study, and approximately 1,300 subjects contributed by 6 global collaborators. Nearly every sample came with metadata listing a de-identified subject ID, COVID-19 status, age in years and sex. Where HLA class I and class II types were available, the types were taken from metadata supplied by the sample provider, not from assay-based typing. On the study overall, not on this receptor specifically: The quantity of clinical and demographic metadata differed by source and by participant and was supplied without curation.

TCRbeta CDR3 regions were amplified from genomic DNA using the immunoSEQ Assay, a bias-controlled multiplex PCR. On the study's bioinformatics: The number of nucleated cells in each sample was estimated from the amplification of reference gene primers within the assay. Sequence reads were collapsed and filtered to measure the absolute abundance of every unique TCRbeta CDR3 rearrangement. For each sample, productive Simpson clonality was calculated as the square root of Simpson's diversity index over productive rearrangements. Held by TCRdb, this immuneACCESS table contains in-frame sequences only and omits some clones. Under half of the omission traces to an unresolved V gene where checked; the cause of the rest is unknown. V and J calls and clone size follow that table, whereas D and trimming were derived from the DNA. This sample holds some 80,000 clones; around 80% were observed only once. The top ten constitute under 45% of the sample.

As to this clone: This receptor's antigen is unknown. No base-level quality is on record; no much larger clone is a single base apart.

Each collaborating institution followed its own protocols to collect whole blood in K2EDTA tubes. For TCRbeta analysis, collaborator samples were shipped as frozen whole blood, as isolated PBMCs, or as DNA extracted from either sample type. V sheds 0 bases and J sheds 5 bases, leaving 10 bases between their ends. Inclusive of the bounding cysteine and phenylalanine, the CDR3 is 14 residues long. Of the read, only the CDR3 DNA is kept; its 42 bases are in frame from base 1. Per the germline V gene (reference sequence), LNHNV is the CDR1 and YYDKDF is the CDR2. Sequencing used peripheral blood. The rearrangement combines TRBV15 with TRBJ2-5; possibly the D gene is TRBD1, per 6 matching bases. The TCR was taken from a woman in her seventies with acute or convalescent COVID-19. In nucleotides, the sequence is TGTGCCACCAGCAGAGACAGGGGCTGGGAGACCCAGTACTTC. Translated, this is CATSRDRGWETQYF. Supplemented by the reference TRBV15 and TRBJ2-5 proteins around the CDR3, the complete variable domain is DAMVIQNPRYQVTQFGKPVTLSCSQTLNHNVMYWYQQKSSQAPKLLFHYYDKDFNNEADTPDNFQSRRPNTSFCFLDIRSPGLGDTAMYLCATSRDRGWETQYFGPGTRLLVL.